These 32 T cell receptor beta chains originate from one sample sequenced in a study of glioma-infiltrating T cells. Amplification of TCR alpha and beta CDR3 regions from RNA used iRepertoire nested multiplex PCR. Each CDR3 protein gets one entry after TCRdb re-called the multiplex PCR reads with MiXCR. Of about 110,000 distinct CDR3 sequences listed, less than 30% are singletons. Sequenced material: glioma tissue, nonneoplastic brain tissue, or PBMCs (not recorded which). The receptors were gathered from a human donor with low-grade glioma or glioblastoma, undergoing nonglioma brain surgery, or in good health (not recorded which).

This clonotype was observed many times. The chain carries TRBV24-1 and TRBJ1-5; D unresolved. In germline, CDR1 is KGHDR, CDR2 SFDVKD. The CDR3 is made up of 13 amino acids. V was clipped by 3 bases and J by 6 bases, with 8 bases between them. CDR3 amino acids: CATSDRTGQPQHF. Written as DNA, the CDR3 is TGTGCCACCAGTGATCGTACTGGTCAGCCCCAGCATTTT.

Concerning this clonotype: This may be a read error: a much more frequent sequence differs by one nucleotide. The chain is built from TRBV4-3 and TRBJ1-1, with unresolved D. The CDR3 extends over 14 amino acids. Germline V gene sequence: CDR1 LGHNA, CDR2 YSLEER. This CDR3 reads CASSQSDRNTEALF. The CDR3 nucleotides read TGCGCCAGCAGCCAGTCGGACCGGAACACTGAAGCTCTCTTT.

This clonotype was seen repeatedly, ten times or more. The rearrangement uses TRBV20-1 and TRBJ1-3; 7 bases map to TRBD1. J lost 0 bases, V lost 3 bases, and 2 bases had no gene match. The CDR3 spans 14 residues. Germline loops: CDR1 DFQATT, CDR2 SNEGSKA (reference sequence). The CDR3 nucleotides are TGCAGTGCTAGTAGGGACAGCTCTGGAAACACCATATATTTT. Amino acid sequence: CSASRDSSGNTIYF.

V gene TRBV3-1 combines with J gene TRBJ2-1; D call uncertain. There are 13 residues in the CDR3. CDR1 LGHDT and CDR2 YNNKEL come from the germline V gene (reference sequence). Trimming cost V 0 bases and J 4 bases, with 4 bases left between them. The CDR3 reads CASSQDWYNEQFF. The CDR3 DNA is TGTGCCAGCAGCCAAGACTGGTACAATGAGCAGTTCTTC.

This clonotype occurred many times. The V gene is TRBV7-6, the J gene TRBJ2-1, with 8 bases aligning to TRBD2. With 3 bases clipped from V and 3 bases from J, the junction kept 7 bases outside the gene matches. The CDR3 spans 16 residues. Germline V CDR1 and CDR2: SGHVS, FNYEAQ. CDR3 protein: CASSFNPGTSYNEQFF. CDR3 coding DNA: TGTGCCAGCAGCTTCAATCCCGGGACTAGCTACAATGAGCAGTTCTTC.

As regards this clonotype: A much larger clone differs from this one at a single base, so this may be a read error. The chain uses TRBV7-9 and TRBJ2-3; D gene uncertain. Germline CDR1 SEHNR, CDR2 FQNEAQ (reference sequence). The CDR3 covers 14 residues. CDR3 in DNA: TGTGCCAGCAGCTCGAAGTCAGACACAGAAACGCAGTATTTT. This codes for CASSSKSDTETQYF. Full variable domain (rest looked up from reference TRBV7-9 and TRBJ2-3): DTGVSQNPRHKITKRGQNVTFRCDPISEHNRLYWYRQTLGQGPEFLTYFQNEAQLEKSRLLSDRFSAERPKGSFSTLEIQRTEQGDSAMYLCASSSKSDTETQYFGPGTRLTVL.

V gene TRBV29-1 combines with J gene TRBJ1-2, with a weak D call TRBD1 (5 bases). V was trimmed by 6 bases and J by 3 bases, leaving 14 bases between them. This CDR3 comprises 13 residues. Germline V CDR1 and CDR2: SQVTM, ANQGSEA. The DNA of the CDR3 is TGCAGCGTACATCCCGGGGCCCACTATGGCTACACCTTC. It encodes CSVHPGAHYGYTF.

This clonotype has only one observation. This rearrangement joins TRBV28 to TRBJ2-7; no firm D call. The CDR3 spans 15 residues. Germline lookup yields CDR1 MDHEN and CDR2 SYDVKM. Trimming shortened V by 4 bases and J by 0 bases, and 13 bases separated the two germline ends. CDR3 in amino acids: CASSSLSAGSYEQYF. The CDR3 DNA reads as TGTGCCAGCAGTTCCCTCTCGGCCGGCTCCTACGAGCAGTACTTC. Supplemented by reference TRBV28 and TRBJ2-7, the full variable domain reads DVKVTQSSRYLVKRTGEKVFLECVQDMDHENMFWYRQDPGLGLRLIYFSYDVKMKEKGDIPEGYSVSREKKERFSLILESASTNQTSMYLCASSSLSAGSYEQYFGPGTRLTVT.

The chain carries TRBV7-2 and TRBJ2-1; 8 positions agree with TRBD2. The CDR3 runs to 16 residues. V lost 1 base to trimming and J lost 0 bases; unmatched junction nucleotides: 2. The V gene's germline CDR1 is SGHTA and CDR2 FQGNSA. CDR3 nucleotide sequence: TGTGCCAGCAGCTTAGATGGGACTAGCTCCTACAATGAGCAGTTCTTC. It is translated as CASSLDGTSSYNEQFF. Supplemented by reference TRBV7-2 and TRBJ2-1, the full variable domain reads GAGVSQSPSNKVTEKGKDVELRCDPISGHTALYWYRQSLGQGLEFLIYFQGNSAPDKSGLPSDRFSAERTGGSVSTLTIQRTQQEDSAVYLCASSLDGTSSYNEQFFGPGTRLTVL.

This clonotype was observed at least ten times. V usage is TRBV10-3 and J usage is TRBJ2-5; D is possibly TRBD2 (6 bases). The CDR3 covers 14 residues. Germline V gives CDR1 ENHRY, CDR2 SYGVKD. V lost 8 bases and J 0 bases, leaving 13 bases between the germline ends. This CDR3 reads CAIGGFPDQETQYF. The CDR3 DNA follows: TGTGCCATCGGGGGGTTTCCCGACCAAGAGACCCAGTACTTC.

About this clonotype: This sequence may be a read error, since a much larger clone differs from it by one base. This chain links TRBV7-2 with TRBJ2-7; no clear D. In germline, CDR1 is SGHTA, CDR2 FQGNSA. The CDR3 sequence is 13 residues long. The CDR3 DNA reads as TGTGCCAGCAGCTTAGATTTTTCCTACGAGCCGTACTTC. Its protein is CASSLDFSYEPYF.

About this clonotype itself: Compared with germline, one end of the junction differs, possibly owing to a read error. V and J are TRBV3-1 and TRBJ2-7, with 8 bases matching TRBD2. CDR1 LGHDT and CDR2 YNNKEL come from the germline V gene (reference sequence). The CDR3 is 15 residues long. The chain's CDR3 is CVSSQDTGGTYEQYF. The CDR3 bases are TGTGTCAGCAGCCAAGATACGGGGGGGACCTACGAGCAGTACTTC.

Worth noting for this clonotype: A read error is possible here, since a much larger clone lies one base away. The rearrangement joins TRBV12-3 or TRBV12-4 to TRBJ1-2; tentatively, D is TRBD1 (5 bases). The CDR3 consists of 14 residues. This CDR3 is CDSRPGRRFYGYTF. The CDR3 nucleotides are TGTGACAGCAGGCCGGGACGGAGGTTCTATGGCTACACCTTC.

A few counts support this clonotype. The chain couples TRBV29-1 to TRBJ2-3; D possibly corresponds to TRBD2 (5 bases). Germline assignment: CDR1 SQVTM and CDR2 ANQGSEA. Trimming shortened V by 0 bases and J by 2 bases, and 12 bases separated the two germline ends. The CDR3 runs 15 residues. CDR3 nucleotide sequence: TGCAGCGTTGAAGATCGGACCGGGGTCACAGATACGCAGTATTTT. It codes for CSVEDRTGVTDTQYF.

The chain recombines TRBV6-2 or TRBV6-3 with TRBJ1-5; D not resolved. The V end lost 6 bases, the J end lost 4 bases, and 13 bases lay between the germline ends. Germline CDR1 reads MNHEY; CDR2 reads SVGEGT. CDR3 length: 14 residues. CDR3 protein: CASRAGNTNQPQHF. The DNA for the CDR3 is TGTGCCAGCAGGGCCGGGAATACTAATCAGCCCCAGCATTTT.

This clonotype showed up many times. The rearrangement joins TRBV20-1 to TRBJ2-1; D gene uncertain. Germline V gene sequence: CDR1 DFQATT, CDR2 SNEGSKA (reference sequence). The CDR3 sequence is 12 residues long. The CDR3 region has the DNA TGCAGCTTCGCGAGCAGATACAATGAGCAGTTCTTC. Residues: CSFASRYNEQFF.

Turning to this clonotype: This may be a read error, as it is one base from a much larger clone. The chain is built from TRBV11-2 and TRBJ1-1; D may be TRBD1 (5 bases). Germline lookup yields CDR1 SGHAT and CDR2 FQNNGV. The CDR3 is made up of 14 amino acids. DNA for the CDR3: TGTGCCAGCACCGCTGGGGCACTGAACACTGAAGATTTCTTT. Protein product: CASTAGALNTEDFF.

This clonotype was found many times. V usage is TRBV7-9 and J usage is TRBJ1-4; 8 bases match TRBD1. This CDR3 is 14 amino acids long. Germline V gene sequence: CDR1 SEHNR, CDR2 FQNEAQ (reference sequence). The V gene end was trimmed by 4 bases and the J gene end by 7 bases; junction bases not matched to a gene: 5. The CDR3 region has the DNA TGTGCCAGCAGCTCCGGACAGGGAGGTGAAAAACTGTTTTTT. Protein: CASSSGQGGEKLFF.

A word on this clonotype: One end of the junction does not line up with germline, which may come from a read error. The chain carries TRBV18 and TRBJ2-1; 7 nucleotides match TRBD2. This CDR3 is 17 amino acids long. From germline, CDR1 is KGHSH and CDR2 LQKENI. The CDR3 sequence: CASSLIASGSSYNDQFF. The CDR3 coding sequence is TGTGCCAGCTCACTAATCGCTAGCGGTAGCTCCTACAATGATCAGTTCTTC.

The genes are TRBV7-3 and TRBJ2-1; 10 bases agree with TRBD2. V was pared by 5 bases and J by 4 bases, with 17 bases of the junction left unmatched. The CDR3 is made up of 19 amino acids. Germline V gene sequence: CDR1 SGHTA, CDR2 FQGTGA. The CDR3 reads CASSLRKREGPSVYNEQFF. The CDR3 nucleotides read TGTGCCAGCAGCCTCCGAAAGCGGGAGGGCCCTTCCGTATACAATGAGCAGTTCTTC.

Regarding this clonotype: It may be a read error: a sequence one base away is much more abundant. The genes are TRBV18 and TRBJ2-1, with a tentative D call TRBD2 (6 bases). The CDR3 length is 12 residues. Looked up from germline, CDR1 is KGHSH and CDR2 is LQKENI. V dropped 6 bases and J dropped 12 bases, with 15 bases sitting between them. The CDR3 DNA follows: TGTGCCAGCTCCGGGAGCCTCGGTGGGCAGTTCTTC. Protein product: CASSGSLGGQFF.

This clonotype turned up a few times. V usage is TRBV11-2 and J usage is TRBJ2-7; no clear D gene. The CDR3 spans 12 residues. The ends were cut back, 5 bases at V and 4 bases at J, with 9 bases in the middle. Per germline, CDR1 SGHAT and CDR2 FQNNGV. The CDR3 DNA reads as TGTGCCAGCAGCCATACTTGGTACGAGCAGTACTTC. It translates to CASSHTWYEQYF.

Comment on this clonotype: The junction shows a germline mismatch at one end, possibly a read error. CDR3 nucleotide sequence: TGTGCCAGCAGTGTGGGGGCGGACACTGAAGCGTTCTTT. It specifies CASSVGADTEAFF. The V and J genes are TRBV27 and TRBJ1-1; tentative D call: TRBD1 (6 bases). Germline assignment: CDR1 MNHEY and CDR2 SMNVEV (reference sequence). The CDR3 is made up of 13 amino acids.

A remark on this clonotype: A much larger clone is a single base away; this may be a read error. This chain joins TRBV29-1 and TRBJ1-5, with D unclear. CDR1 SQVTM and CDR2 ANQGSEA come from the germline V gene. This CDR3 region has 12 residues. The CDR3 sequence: CSVQQKNQTQHF. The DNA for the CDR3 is TGCAGCGTCCAACAAAAGAATCAGACCCAGCATTTT. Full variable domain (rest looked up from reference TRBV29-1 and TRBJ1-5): SAVISQKPSRDICQRGTSLTIQCQVDSQVTMMFWYRQQPGQSLTLIATANQGSEATYESGFVIDKFPISRPNLTFSTLTVSNMSPEDSSIYLCSVQQKNQTQHFGDGTRLSIL.

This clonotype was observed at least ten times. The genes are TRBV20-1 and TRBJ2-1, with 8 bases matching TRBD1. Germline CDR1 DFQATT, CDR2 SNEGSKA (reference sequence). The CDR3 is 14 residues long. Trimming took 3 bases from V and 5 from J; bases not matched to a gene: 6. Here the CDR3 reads CSARHRGAHNEQFF. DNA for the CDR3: TGCAGTGCTAGGCACAGGGGGGCGCACAATGAGCAGTTCTTC.

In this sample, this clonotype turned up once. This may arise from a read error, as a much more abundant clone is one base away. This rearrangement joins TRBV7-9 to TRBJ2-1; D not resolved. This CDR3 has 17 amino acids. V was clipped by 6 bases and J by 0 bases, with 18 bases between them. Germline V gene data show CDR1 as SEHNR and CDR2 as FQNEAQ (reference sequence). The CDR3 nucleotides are TGTGCCAGCAGTCATCGGCCGGAGAGTAACTCCTACAATGAGCAGTTCTTC. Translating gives CASSHRPESNSYNEQFF.

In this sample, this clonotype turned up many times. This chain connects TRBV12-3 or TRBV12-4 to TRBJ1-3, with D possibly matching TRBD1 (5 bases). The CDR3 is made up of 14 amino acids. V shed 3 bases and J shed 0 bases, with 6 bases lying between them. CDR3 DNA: TGTGCCAGCAGTTTTGGGGGCTCTGGAAACACCATATATTTT. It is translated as CASSFGGSGNTIYF.

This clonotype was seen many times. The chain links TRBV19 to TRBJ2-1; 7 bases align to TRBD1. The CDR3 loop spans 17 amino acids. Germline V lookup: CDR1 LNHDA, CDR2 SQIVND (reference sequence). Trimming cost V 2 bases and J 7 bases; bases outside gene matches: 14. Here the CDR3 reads CASSILLIGGARNEQFF. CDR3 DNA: TGTGCCAGTAGTATACTTCTGATAGGGGGCGCAAGGAATGAGCAGTTCTTC.

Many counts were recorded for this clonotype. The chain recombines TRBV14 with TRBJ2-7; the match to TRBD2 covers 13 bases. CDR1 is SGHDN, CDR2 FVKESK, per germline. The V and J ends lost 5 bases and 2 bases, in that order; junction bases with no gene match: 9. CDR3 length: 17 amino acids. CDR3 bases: TGTGCCAGCAGCGCTACTAGCGGGAGGGAATTTACCTACGAGCAGTACTTC. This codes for CASSATSGREFTYEQYF.

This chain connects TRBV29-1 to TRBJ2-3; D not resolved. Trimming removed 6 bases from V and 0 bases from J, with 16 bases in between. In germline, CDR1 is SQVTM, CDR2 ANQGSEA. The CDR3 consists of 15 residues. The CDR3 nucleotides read TGCAGCGTAAACAACCTAGGACGGAGCACAGATACGCAGTATTTT. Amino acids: CSVNNLGRSTDTQYF.

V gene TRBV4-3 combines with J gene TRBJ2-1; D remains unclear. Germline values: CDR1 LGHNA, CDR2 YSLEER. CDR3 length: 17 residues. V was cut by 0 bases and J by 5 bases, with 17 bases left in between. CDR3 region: CASSQDRTLKRHNEQFF. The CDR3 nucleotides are TGCGCCAGCAGCCAAGATAGAACGCTAAAACGCCACAATGAGCAGTTCTTC.

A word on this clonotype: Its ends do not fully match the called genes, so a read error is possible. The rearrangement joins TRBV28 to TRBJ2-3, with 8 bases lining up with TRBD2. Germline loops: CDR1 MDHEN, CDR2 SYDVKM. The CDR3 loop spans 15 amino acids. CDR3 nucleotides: TGTGCCAGCAGTCGGACTAGCAGGAGAACAGATGCGCAGTATTTT. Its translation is CASSRTSRRTDAQYF.